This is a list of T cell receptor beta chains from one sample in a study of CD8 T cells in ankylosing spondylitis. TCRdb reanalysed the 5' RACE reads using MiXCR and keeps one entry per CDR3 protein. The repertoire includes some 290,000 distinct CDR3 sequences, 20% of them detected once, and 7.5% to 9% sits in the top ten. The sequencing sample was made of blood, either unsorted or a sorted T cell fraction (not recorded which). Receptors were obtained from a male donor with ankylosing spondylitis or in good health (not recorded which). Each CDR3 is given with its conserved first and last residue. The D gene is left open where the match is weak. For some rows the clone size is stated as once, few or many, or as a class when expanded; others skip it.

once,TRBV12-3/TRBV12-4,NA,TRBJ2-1,CASSPWGGGTYNEQFF,TGTGCCAGCAGTCCCTGGGGTGGGGGCACCTACAATGAGCAGTTCTTC
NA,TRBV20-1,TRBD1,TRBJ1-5,CSAQDRANKPQHF,TGCAGTGCCCAAGACAGGGCGAACAAGCCCCAGCATTTT
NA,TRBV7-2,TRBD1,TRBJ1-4,CASSPPGQGNEKLFF,TGTGCCAGCAGCCCCCCAGGACAGGGTAATGAAAAACTGTTTTTT
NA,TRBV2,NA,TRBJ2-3,CASSVGGNTDTQYF,TGTGCCAGCAGTGTAGGCGGTAACACAGATACGCAGTATTTT
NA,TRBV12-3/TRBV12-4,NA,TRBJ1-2,CATYSQSFYGYTF,TGTGCCACCTACAGCCAGAGCTTTTATGGCTACACCTTC
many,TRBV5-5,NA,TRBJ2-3,CASSLDRALDTQYF,TGTGCCAGCAGCTTGGACAGGGCCCTAGATACGCAGTATTTT
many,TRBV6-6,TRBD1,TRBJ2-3,CASSRDRGDTQYF,TGTGCCAGCTCCCGGGACAGGGGCGATACGCAGTATTTT
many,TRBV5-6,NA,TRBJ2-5,CASSARTIAPKETQYF,TGTGCCAGCAGCGCCCGGACCATCGCACCTAAAGAGACCCAGTACTTC
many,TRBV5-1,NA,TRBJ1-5,CASREGPGGSNQPQHF,TGCGCCAGCAGGGAGGGGCCGGGTGGTAGCAATCAGCCCCAGCATTTT
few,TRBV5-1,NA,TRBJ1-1,CASRGVGVNTEAFF,TGCGCCAGCAGAGGTGTAGGGGTTAACACTGAAGCTTTCTTT
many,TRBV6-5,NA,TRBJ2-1,CASSHATGTSYNEQFF,TGTGCCAGCAGTCACGCGACAGGGACTTCCTACAATGAGCAGTTCTTC
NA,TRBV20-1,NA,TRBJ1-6,CSAMDGSYNSPLHF,TGCAGTGCTATGGACGGCTCCTATAATTCACCCCTCCACTTT
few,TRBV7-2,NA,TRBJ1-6,CASSLQQGNSPLHF,TGTGCCAGCAGCTTACAACAGGGAAATTCACCCCTCCACTTT
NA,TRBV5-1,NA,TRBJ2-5,CASSLVGQDQETQYF,TGCGCCAGCAGCTTGGTCGGGCAGGACCAAGAGACCCAGTACTTC
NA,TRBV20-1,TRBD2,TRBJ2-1,CSAPPTGGGYNEQFF,TGCAGTGCTCCGCCAACGGGCGGGGGATACAATGAGCAGTTCTTC
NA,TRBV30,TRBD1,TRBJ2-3,CAWSTTRTGSTDTQYF,TGTGCCTGGAGTACGACTAGGACAGGGAGCACAGATACGCAGTATTTT
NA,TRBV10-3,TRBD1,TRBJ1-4,CAISDRATNEKLFF,TGTGCCATCAGCGACAGGGCAACTAATGAAAAACTGTTTTTT